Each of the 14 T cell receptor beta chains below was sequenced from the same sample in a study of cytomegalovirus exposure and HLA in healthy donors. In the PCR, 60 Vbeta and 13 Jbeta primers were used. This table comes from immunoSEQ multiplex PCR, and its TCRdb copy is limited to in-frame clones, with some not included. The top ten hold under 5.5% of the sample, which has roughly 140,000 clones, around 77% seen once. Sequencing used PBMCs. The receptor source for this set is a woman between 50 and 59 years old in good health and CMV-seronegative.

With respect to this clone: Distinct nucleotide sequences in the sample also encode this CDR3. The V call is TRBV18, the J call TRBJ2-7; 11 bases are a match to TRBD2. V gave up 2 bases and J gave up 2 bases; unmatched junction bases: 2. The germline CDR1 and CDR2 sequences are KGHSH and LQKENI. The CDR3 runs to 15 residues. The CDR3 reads CASSPGTSGPYEQYF. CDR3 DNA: TGTGCCAGCTCACCAGGGACTAGCGGCCCCTACGAGCAGTACTTC.

The CDR3 DNA is TGTGCCAGCAGTTCGAGGAACAATGAGCAGTTCTTC. Amino acid sequence: CASSSRNNEQFF. This sequence joins TRBV6-5 and TRBJ2-1; D gene ambiguous. CDR3 length: 12 amino acids. V was trimmed by 4 bases and J by 5 bases, leaving 6 bases between them. Germline lookup yields CDR1 MNHEY and CDR2 SVGAGI.

CDR3: CASSPGGNTIYF. The CDR3 DNA follows: TGTGCCAGCAGCCCAGGGGGAAACACCATATATTTT. The gene calls are TRBV11-2 and TRBJ1-3, with a possible D match to TRBD1 (5 bases). The V end was cut by 5 bases, the J end by 4 bases, with 6 bases between. The germline gives CDR1 SGHAT, CDR2 FQNNGV. The CDR3 is 12 residues long.

In nucleotides, the CDR3 is TGTGCCAGCAGTCCCCCAGGGGGCACCTACGAGCAGTACTTC. Translation: CASSPPGGTYEQYF. The chain joins TRBV6-5 to TRBJ2-5, with 8 bases lining up with TRBD1. The end of the DNA fits TRBJ2-7 better, so the J call may be wrong. CDR3 size: 14 residues. CDR1 and CDR2 from the germline V gene are MNHEY and SVGAGI.

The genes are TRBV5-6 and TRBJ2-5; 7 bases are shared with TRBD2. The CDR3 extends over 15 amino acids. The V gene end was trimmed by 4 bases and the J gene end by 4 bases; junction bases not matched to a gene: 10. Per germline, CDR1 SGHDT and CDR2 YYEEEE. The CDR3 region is CASSLGGGLSETQYF. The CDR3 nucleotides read TGTGCCAGCAGCCTTGGGGGGGGTTTATCAGAGACCCAGTACTTC.

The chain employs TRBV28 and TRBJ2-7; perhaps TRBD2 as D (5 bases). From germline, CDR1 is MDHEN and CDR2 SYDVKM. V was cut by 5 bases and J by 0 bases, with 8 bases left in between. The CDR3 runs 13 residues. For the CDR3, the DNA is TGTGCCAGCAGTGATACTAGCTCCTACGAGCAGTACTTC. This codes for CASSDTSSYEQYF.

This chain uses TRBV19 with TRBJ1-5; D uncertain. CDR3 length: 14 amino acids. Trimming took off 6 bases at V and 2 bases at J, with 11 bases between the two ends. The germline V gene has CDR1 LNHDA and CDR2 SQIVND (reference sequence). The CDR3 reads CASSPPPGNQPQHF. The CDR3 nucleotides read TGTGCCAGTAGCCCCCCTCCGGGCAATCAGCCCCAGCATTTT.

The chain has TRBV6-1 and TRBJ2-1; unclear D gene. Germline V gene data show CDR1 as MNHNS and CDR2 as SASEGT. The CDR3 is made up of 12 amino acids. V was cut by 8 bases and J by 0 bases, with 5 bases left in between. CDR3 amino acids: CASESSYNEQFF. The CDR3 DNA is TGTGCCAGCGAGAGCTCCTACAATGAGCAGTTCTTC.

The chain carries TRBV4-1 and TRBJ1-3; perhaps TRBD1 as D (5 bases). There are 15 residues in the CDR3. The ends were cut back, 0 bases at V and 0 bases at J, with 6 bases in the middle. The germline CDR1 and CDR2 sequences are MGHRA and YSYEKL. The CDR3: CASSQDDSSGNTIYF. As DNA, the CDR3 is TGCGCCAGCAGCCAAGATGACAGCTCTGGAAACACCATATATTTT.

CDR3 sequence (DNA): TGTGCCACCAGCAGAGAGGCGGGGGGGTTCACTGAAGCTTTCTTT. It is translated as CATSREAGGFTEAFF. The V gene is TRBV15, the J gene TRBJ1-1, with D possibly TRBD1 on 5 matching bases. CDR1 and CDR2 (germline): LNHNV, YYDKDF (reference sequence). This CDR3 is 15 amino acids long. V lost 0 bases to trimming and J lost 4 bases, with 12 bases between them.

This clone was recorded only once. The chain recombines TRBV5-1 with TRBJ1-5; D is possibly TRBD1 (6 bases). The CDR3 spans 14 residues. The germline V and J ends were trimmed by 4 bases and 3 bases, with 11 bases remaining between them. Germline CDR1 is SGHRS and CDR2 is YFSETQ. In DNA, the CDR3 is TGCGCCAGCAGCCCAACAGGGTCCAATCAGCCCCAGCATTTT. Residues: CASSPTGSNQPQHF.

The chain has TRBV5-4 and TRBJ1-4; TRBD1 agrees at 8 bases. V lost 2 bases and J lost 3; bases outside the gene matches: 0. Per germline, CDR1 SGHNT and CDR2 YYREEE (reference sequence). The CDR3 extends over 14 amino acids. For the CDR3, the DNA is TGTGCCAGCAGCTTACAGGGGGCTAATGAAAAACTGTTTTTT. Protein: CASSLQGANEKLFF.

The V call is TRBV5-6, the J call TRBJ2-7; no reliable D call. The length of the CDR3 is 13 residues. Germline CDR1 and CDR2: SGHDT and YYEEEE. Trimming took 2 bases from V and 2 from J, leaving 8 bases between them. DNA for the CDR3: TGTGCCAGCAGCTTATCCCAGGCCTACGAGCAGTACTTC. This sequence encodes CASSLSQAYEQYF.

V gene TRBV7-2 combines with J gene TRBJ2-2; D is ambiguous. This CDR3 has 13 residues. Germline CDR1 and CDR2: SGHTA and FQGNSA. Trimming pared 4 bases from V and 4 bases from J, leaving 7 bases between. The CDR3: CASSSLSTGELFF. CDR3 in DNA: TGTGCCAGCAGCTCACTAAGCACCGGGGAGCTGTTTTTT.